One sample yielded the 5 T cell receptor beta chains listed below, sequenced in a study of glioma-infiltrating T cells after dendritic cell vaccination. The table came from immunoSEQ multiplex PCR; TCRdb's copy has only in-frame clones and leaves some out. The sample lists about 92,000 clones; about nine tenths were seen once. The specimen was blood, collected before dendritic cell vaccination. These receptors came from a human donor with glioblastoma.

This clone was found a few times. The rearrangement joins TRBV5-4 to TRBJ2-7; 16 bases agree with TRBD2. Germline loops: CDR1 SGHNT, CDR2 YYREEE (reference sequence). The CDR3 consists of 14 residues. Germline trimming cut 3 bases from V and 7 bases from J; bases unmatched to any gene: 1. As DNA, the CDR3 is TGTGCCAGCAGCTGGGGACTAGCGGGGGGGGAGCAGTACTTC. Residues: CASSWGLAGGEQYF.

This chain joins TRBV7-2 and TRBJ1-1, with D uncertain. This CDR3 spans 14 amino acids. Trimming took off 1 base at V and 0 bases at J, with 6 bases between the two ends. Germline CDR1 SGHTA, CDR2 FQGNSA. The CDR3 sequence: CASSLGLLNTEAFF. The CDR3 DNA reads TGTGCCAGCAGCTTAGGTCTCCTGAACACTGAAGCTTTCTTT.

The chain employs TRBV7-8 and TRBJ1-4, with TRBD1 as a possible D gene (6 bases). Per germline, CDR1 SGHVS and CDR2 FQNEAQ. The CDR3 has 15 amino acids. V gave up 5 bases and J gave up 7 bases, with 17 bases separating them. CDR3: CASSRQAGAGEKLFF. In nucleotides, the CDR3 is TGTGCCAGCAGCCGTCAAGCGGGGGCGGGTGAAAAACTGTTTTTT.

The chain carries TRBV7-9 and TRBJ1-2, with TRBD1 matching 9 bases. The J segment lost 7 bases and the V segment lost 1 base, leaving 10 bases of the junction unmatched. This CDR3 region has 16 residues. In germline, CDR1 is SEHNR, CDR2 FQNEAQ (reference sequence). CDR3 sequence: CASSLGTGVKTSGYTF. CDR3 in DNA: TGTGCCAGCAGCTTAGGGACAGGGGTGAAGACGTCTGGCTACACCTTC.

This chain uses TRBV30 with TRBJ1-5; no firm D call. Trimming pared 0 bases from V and 4 bases from J, leaving 10 bases between. The CDR3 has 14 residues. Germline loops: CDR1 GTSNPN, CDR2 SVGIG (reference sequence). This chain's CDR3 is CAWSVLGGNQPQHF. In DNA form, the CDR3 reads TGTGCCTGGAGTGTACTCGGAGGGAATCAGCCCCAGCATTTT.